Presented here are 20 T cell receptor beta chains from one specimen sequenced in a study of Graves' ophthalmopathy and Graves' hyperthyroidism (dated by TCRdb to the late 2010s). Sequencing was performed on an Illumina HiSeq 2000. For repertoire sequencing, the TCR beta CDR3 regions were amplified from RNA transcripts. HTBI primers and the Qiagen OneStep RT-PCR kit were used in a first-round RT-PCR, which was followed by a second-round multiplex PCR, size selection and purification. TCRdb reanalyzed the raw reads on its own, using fastp at Q25 for trimming and MiXCR for clone calling, and kept in-frame beta chains. Rows with a matching CDR3 protein are joined into one entry that keeps the most common DNA and genes. For this sample the table gives hundreds of thousands of distinct CDR3 sequences, of which about 40% were detected only once. Together, the top ten hold more than 3% of the sample. The sequenced sample was peripheral blood. These receptors were collected from an adult man with Graves' ophthalmopathy.

In its sample, this clonotype was seen many times. The rearrangement uses TRBV12-3 or TRBV12-4 and TRBJ2-5; 8 nucleotides line up with TRBD1. Unmatched junction bases numbered 5, after V lost 6 bases and J lost 5 bases. The length of the CDR3 is 13 residues. CDR3 nucleotides: TGTGCCAGCAGGAGGACAGGGATGGAGACCCAGTACTTC. The encoded protein is CASRRTGMETQYF.

This clonotype was recorded at least ten times. This chain uses TRBV6-5 with TRBJ1-6, with 8 positions matching TRBD1. This CDR3 spans 14 amino acids. V lost 2 bases, J lost 9 bases, and 3 bases stayed unmatched. In germline, CDR1 is MNHEY, CDR2 SVGAGI. This chain's CDR3 is CASSYRTGPSPLHF. The CDR3 nucleotides read TGTGCCAGCAGTTACAGGACAGGGCCTTCACCCCTCCACTTT.

This clonotype showed up many times. The chain combines TRBV5-4 with TRBJ2-5; D may be TRBD2 (6 bases). The CDR3 contains 12 residues. Germline V gene lookup returns CDR1 SGHNT and CDR2 YYREEE (reference sequence). Trimming cost V 6 bases and J 2 bases, with 8 bases left between them. The CDR3 sequence is CASTGTQETQYF. The CDR3 DNA sequence: TGTGCCAGCACGGGGACTCAAGAGACCCAGTACTTC.

This clonotype occurred a few times. This chain joins TRBV9 and TRBJ2-2; D call uncertain. Trimming cost V 5 bases and J 8 bases, with 10 bases left between them. The CDR3 has 12 amino acids. CDR1 is SGDLS and CDR2 is YYNGEE in the germline V gene. The CDR3 spells CASRDPLGELFF. The CDR3 region has the DNA TGTGCCAGCAGGGACCCGCTTGGGGAGCTGTTTTTT.

With respect to this clonotype: Given a much more abundant clone one base away, this may be a read error. The conserved phenylalanine or tryptophan normally closing the CDR3 is absent here, so this likely arose from a read error. The rearrangement uses TRBV4-1 and TRBJ1-2, with a tentative D call TRBD1 (6 bases). Deletions cut 0 bases from V and 8 bases from J, with 16 bases between. The germline V gene has CDR1 MGHRA and CDR2 YSYEKL. The CDR3 is 15 amino acids. Written as DNA, the CDR3 is TGCGCCAGCAGCCAAGATCTGTCGGGGGCGCGGGGCTACACCCTC. Amino acid sequence: CASSQDLSGARGYTL.

This clonotype was counted ten times or more. V is TRBV19 and J is TRBJ1-5; D is ambiguous. The ends were cut back, 5 bases at V and 3 bases at J, with 14 bases in the middle. The CDR3 length is 15 residues. Germline V gene lookup returns CDR1 LNHDA and CDR2 SQIVND (reference sequence). The CDR3 DNA follows: TGTGCCAGTAGTTTTGCTGAAGGTATCAATCAGCCCCAGCATTTT. This translates into CASSFAEGINQPQHF. Variable domain in full (rest from reference TRBV19 and TRBJ1-5): DGGITQSPKYLFRKEGQNVTLSCEQNLNHDAMYWYRQDPGQGLRLIYYSQIVNDFQKGDIAEGYSVSREKKESFPLTVTSAQKNPTAFYLCASSFAEGINQPQHFGDGTRLSIL.

Turning to this clonotype: The junction differs from germline at one of its ends, possibly a read error. The chain recombines TRBV10-3 with TRBJ2-2, with D maybe TRBD2 (5 bases). There are 13 residues in the CDR3. CDR1 is ENHRY and CDR2 is SYGVKD in the germline V gene. The DNA for the CDR3 is TGTGCCCGAGCAGACTCGTCGGTTGGGGAGCAGTTTTTT. It specifies CARADSSVGEQFF.

With regard to this clonotype: This may be a read error: a much more frequent sequence differs by one nucleotide. The chain joins TRBV2 to TRBJ1-3; the D gene is possibly TRBD1 (5 bases). Germline V CDR1 and CDR2: SNHLY, FYNNEI. The CDR3 sequence is 15 residues long. The CDR3 spells CAISGTTDSGNTIYF. The DNA of the CDR3 is TGTGCCATCAGTGGGACCACTGACTCTGGAAACACCATATATTTT.

In this sample, this clonotype turned up many times. The J gene is TRBJ1-5, the V gene TRBV27; D is undetermined. V lost 4 bases, J lost 4 bases, and 11 bases lay in between. CDR3 length equals 14 residues. Germline CDR1 and CDR2: MNHEY and SMNVEV (reference sequence). This CDR3 reads CASSSKPFNQPQHF. The CDR3 DNA is TGTGCCAGCAGTTCAAAGCCCTTTAATCAGCCCCAGCATTTT.

This clonotype occurred a few times. The V call is TRBV6-5, the J call TRBJ2-5; 9 bases are a match to TRBD1. Germline V lookup: CDR1 MNHEY, CDR2 SVGAGI. V shed 4 bases, J shed 4 bases, and the junction held 7 bases outside the gene matches. The CDR3 totals 15 residues. This CDR3 reads CASSSSTGGPETQYF. The CDR3 DNA sequence: TGTGCCAGCAGTTCCTCAACAGGGGGCCCAGAGACCCAGTACTTC.

The J gene is TRBJ2-7, the V gene TRBV6-2 or TRBV6-3; D could derive from TRBD1 or TRBD2 (5 bases each). Trimming removed 5 bases at V and 1 base at J, with 18 bases between. The CDR3 covers 16 residues. The germline CDR1 and CDR2 sequences are MNHEY and SVGEGT. The CDR3 region is CASSQAKGRPSYEQYF. The CDR3 bases are TGTGCCAGCAGTCAAGCCAAGGGACGTCCGTCCTACGAGCAGTACTTC.

This clonotype was observed at least ten times. V and J are TRBV20-1 and TRBJ1-5, with D unresolved. The CDR3 is 12 residues long. Germline lookup yields CDR1 DFQATT and CDR2 SNEGSKA (reference sequence). Trimming stripped 6 bases from V and 0 bases from J, with 6 bases between. The CDR3 bases are TGCAGTGCAACAGATAGCAATCAGCCCCAGCATTTT. This sequence encodes CSATDSNQPQHF.

This clonotype came up many times. The genes are TRBV7-9 and TRBJ1-2; 9 positions agree with TRBD1. From germline, CDR1 is SEHNR and CDR2 FQNEAQ (reference sequence). This CDR3 is 14 amino acids long. V shed 5 bases, J shed 4 bases, and the junction held 5 bases outside the gene matches. This CDR3 is CASSHSTGGYGYTF. The CDR3 DNA reads TGTGCCAGCAGCCACTCGACAGGGGGCTATGGCTACACCTTC.

To note about this clonotype: One junction end does not reproduce the germline sequence, and a read error may be involved. The chain joins TRBV10-3 to TRBJ1-1, with 8 bases matching TRBD1. Looked up from germline, CDR1 is ENHRY and CDR2 is SYGVKD. This CDR3 has 15 amino acids. CDR3 sequence (DNA): TGTGCCAGCAGTTACGAGACAGGGGCGACCACTGAAGCTTTCTTT. It yields the protein CASSYETGATTEAFF.

The table lists this clonotype with many counts. The chain recombines TRBV5-1 with TRBJ1-2; 7 bases fit TRBD1. The V gene end was trimmed by 0 bases and the J gene end by 8 bases; junction bases not matched to a gene: 10. CDR1 is SGHRS, CDR2 YFSETQ, per germline. CDR3 length: 15 amino acids. This CDR3 is CASSLGTGGPLGYTF. In nucleotides, the CDR3 is TGCGCCAGCAGCTTGGGGACAGGCGGTCCTTTGGGCTACACCTTC.

The rearrangement links TRBV29-1 to TRBJ1-1; a possible D gene is TRBD1 (6 bases). The CDR3 runs to 14 residues. Germline values: CDR1 SQVTM, CDR2 ANQGSEA. CDR3 bases: TGCAGTTACCTCGACAGGCTAATGAACACTGAAGCTTTCTTT. Protein sequence: CSYLDRLMNTEAFF.

This rearrangement joins TRBV7-2 to TRBJ1-5, with TRBD1 matching 7 bases. Germline V CDR1 and CDR2: SGHTA, FQGNSA. The junction had 15 bases not matched to a gene; V was cut back by 5 bases and J by 5 bases. This CDR3 region has 17 residues. DNA of the CDR3: TGTGCCAGCAGCCCTCAGAGGGGTGGCAGGGGGGATCAGCCCCAGCATTTT. This translates into CASSPQRGGRGDQPQHF.

This rearrangement joins TRBV4-2 to TRBJ2-5, with D perhaps matching TRBD1 (5 bases). V lost 3 bases, J lost 5 bases, and 16 bases lay in between. Germline CDR1 LGHNA, CDR2 YNFKEQ. The CDR3 has 15 residues. DNA of the CDR3: TGTGCCAGCAGCCAGACTGGAGCCTCAGGGGAGACCCAGTACTTC. It codes for CASSQTGASGETQYF.

There are many counts of this clonotype. This rearrangement joins TRBV12-3 or TRBV12-4 to TRBJ2-7, with TRBD2 matching 8 bases. The CDR3 sequence is 14 residues long. Germline trimming cut 2 bases from V and 2 bases from J; bases unmatched to any gene: 2. The CDR3: CASSLTSGPYEQYF. CDR3 coding DNA: TGTGCCAGCAGTTTAACTAGCGGACCCTACGAGCAGTACTTC.

This clonotype was counted a few times. The chain carries TRBV12-3 or TRBV12-4 and TRBJ1-3, with 7 bases lining up with TRBD1. This CDR3 comprises 14 residues. J gave up 8 bases and V 5 bases, and 9 bases lay outside the gene matches. CDR3 bases: TGTGCCAGCAGTCGACAGGGTAAAATGGACACCATATATTTT. Its protein is CASSRQGKMDTIYF.